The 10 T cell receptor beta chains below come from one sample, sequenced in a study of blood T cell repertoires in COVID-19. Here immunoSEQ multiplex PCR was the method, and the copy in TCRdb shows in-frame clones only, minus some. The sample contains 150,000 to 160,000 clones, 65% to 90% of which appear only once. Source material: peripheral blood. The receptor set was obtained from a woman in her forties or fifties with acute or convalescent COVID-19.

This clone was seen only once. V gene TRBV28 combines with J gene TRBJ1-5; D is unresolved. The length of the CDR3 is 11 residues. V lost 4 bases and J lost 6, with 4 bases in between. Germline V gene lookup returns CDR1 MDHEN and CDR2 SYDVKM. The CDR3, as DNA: TGTGCCAGCAGTTCTTCTCAGCCCCAGCATTTT. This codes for CASSSSQPQHF.

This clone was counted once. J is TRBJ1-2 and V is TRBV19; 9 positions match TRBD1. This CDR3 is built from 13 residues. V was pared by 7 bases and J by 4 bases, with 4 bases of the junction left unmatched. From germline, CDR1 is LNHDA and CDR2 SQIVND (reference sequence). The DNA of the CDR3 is TGTGCCAGTACTCCGGGACAGGGCTATGGCTACACCTTC. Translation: CASTPGQGYGYTF.

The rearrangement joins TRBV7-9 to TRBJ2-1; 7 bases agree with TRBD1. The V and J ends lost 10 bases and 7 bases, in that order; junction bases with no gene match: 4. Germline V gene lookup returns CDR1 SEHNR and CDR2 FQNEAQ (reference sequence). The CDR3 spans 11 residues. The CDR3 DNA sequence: TGTGCCACCCCACAGGGGAATGAGCAGTTCTTC. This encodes CATPQGNEQFF. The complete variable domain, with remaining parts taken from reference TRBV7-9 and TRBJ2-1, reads DTGVSQNPRHKITKRGQNVTFRCDPISEHNRLYWYRQTLGQGPEFLTYFQNEAQLEKSRLLSDRFSAERPKGSFSTLEIQRTEQGDSAMYLCATPQGNEQFFGPGTRLTVL.

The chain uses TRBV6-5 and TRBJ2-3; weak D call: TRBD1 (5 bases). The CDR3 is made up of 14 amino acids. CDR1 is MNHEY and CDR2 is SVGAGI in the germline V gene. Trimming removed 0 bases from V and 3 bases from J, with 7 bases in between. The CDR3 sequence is CASSYSQGTDTQYF. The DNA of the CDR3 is TGTGCCAGCAGTTACTCTCAGGGTACAGATACGCAGTATTTT.

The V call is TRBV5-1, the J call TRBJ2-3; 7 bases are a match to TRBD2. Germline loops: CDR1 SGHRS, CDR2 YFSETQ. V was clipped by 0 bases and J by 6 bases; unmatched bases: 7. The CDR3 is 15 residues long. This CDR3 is CASSLGSGVADTQYF. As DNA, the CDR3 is TGCGCCAGCAGCTTGGGGAGCGGGGTCGCCGATACGCAGTATTTT.

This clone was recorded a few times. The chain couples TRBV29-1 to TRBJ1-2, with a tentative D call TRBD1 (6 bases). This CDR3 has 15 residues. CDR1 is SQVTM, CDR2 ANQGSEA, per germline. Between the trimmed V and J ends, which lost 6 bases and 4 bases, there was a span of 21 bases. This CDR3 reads CSVENYREGPYGYTF. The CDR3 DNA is TGCAGCGTGGAGAACTACAGGGAAGGTCCCTATGGCTACACCTTC.

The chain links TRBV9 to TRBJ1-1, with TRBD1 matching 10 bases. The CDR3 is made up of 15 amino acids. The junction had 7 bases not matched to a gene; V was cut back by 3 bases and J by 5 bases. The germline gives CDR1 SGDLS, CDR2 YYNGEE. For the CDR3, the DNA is TGTGCCAGCAGCGCTCGGGACAGGGGAGTGACTGAAGCTTTCTTT. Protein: CASSARDRGVTEAFF.

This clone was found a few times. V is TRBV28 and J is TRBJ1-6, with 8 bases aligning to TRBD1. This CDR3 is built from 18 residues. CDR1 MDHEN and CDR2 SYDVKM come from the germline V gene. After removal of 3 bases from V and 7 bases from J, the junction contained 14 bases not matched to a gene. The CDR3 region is CASSFWTAVTGDNSPLHF. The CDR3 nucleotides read TGTGCCAGCAGTTTTTGGACAGCGGTGACAGGGGACAATTCACCCCTCCACTTT. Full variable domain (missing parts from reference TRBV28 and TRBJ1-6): DVKVTQSSRYLVKRTGEKVFLECVQDMDHENMFWYRQDPGLGLRLIYFSYDVKMKEKGDIPEGYSVSREKKERFSLILESASTNQTSMYLCASSFWTAVTGDNSPLHFGNGTRLTVT.

For the CDR3, the DNA is TGTGCCAGCAGCCAAGACGGTGCGGGAGCTGCAGATACGCAGTATTTT. This sequence encodes CASSQDGAGAADTQYF. The gene calls are TRBV4-2 and TRBJ2-3, with TRBD2 identical over 7 bases. The junction had 7 bases not matched to a gene; V was cut back by 0 bases and J by 4 bases. The CDR3 consists of 16 residues. Germline V gene data show CDR1 as LGHNA and CDR2 as YNFKEQ.

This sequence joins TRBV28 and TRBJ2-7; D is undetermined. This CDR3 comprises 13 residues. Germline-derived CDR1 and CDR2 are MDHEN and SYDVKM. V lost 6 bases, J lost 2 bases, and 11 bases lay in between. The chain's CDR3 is CASSGAATYEQYF. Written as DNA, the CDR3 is TGTGCCAGCAGCGGTGCCGCCACCTACGAGCAGTACTTC.